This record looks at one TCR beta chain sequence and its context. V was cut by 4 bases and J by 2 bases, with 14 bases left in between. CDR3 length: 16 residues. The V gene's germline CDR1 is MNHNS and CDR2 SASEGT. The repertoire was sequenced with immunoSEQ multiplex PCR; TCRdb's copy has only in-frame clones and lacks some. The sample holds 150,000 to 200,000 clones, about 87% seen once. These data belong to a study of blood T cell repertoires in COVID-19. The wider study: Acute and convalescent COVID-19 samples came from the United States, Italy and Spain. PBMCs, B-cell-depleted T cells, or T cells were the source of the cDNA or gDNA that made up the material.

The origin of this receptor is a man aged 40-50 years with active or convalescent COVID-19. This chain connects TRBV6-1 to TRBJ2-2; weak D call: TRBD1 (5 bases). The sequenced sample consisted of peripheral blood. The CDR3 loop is CASSAGFPINTGELFF. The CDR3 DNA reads TGTGCCAGCAGTGCAGGGTTCCCCATAAACACCGGGGAGCTGTTTTTT.